These 26 T cell receptor beta chains share one sample of origin, sequenced in a study of cytomegalovirus exposure and HLA in healthy donors. This PCR relied on a set of 60 Vbeta primers and 13 Jbeta primers. The assay was immunoSEQ multiplex PCR, and TCRdb's table has in-frame clones only and misses some. The table has some 99,000 clones, approximately 70% seen once. The sample taken for sequencing was PBMCs. The receptors stem from a woman aged 70-85 years in good health and CMV-seropositive.

The rearrangement joins TRBV7-9 to TRBJ1-2, with unresolved D. The CDR3 has 16 residues. Germline V gives CDR1 SEHNR, CDR2 FQNEAQ (reference sequence). Deletions cut 1 base from V and 4 bases from J, with 16 bases between. CDR3 sequence: CASSLGYSPSSYGYTF. CDR3 nucleotides: TGTGCCAGCAGCTTAGGGTACTCCCCTTCGAGCTATGGCTACACCTTC.

This chain uses TRBV18 with TRBJ2-5; 8 nucleotides match TRBD1. CDR1 and CDR2 (germline): KGHSH, LQKENI. CDR3 size: 15 residues. Trimming at V came to 3 bases and at J to 4 bases, leaving 7 bases not matched to a gene. The CDR3 bases are TGTGCCAGCTCACCTATCGACGGACAGGGAGAGACCCAGTACTTC. As protein: CASSPIDGQGETQYF.

The rearrangement uses TRBV7-2 and TRBJ2-3; D might be TRBD2 (7 bases). In germline, CDR1 is SGHTA, CDR2 FQGNSA. The CDR3 runs to 16 residues. Trimming cost V 1 base and J 4 bases, with 15 bases left between them. CDR3 loop: CASSLVGGGAPDTQYF. In DNA, the CDR3 is TGTGCCAGCAGCTTAGTGGGTGGGGGGGCGCCAGATACGCAGTATTTT.

The V call is TRBV19, the J call TRBJ2-6; D is undetermined. Trimming removed 3 bases from V and 2 bases from J, with 11 bases in between. Germline CDR1 reads LNHDA; CDR2 reads SQIVND (reference sequence). The CDR3 is 16 amino acids. CDR3 coding DNA: TGTGCCAGTAGTATGGCAACCCAAGCTGGGGCCAACGTCCTGACTTTC. Residues: CASSMATQAGANVLTF.

This clone came up a few times. The genes are TRBV11-2 and TRBJ2-7; the match to TRBD1 covers 8 bases. CDR1 and CDR2 (germline): SGHAT, FQNNGV. The junction had 4 bases not matched to a gene; V was cut back by 1 base and J by 5 bases. The CDR3 is 14 residues long. CDR3: CASSLAIQGDEQYF. DNA of the CDR3: TGTGCCAGCAGCTTAGCGATACAGGGGGACGAGCAGTACTTC.

The rearrangement uses TRBV30 and TRBJ1-4; D not resolved. Per germline, CDR1 GTSNPN and CDR2 SVGIG (reference sequence). V lost 0 bases and J 7 bases, leaving 9 bases between the germline ends. The CDR3 has 13 amino acids. In DNA form, the CDR3 reads TGTGCCTGGAGTGTCGGAGGGTTTGAAAAACTGTTTTTT. Residues: CAWSVGGFEKLFF.

V usage is TRBV5-1 and J usage is TRBJ2-4; 10 nucleotides match TRBD1. The CDR3 consists of 14 residues. Losses at the gene ends were 7 bases for V and 3 bases for J; bases not matched to a gene: 4. Germline loops: CDR1 SGHRS, CDR2 YFSETQ. The CDR3 sequence is CASGTGVGKNIQYF. CDR3 DNA sequence: TGCGCCAGCGGGACAGGGGTTGGCAAAAACATTCAGTACTTC.

The CDR3 region is CASSSLAGDNTGELFF. The CDR3 DNA sequence: TGTGCCAGCAGCTCATTAGCGGGGGATAACACCGGGGAGCTGTTTTTT. The V gene is TRBV5-4, the J gene TRBJ2-2; 9 bases agree with TRBD2. Per germline, CDR1 SGHNT and CDR2 YYREEE (reference sequence). J was trimmed by 2 bases and V by 3 bases; bases with no gene match: 5. This CDR3 is built from 16 residues.

The sample holds a few counts of this clone. The genes are TRBV1 and TRBJ2-5; TRBD1 reflects the table's D call only, with no check against the DNA. TRBV1 constitutes a pseudogene. The CDR3 has 17 residues. CDR3 sequence: CTSSHPTGGMYEETQYF. CDR3 DNA: TGCACCAGCAGCCATCCGACAGGGGGGATGTACGAAGAGACCCAGTACTTC.

This sequence joins TRBV10-3 and TRBJ2-5; D is possibly TRBD1 (6 bases). CDR1 is ENHRY and CDR2 is SYGVKD in the germline V gene. CDR3 length equals 15 residues. The V end was cut by 4 bases, the J end by 2 bases, with 14 bases between. CDR3 sequence reads: CAISGSTRGQETQYF. In DNA, the CDR3 is TGTGCCATCAGTGGCTCCACCAGGGGTCAAGAGACCCAGTACTTC.

The chain uses TRBV5-4 and TRBJ2-1; D is possibly TRBD2 (6 bases). The CDR3 has 15 residues. Germline lookup yields CDR1 SGHNT and CDR2 YYREEE (reference sequence). V lost 7 bases and J 0 bases, leaving 14 bases between the germline ends. The CDR3 nucleotides are TGTGCCAGCCAAGGCGGGGAGAGCTCCTACAATGAGCAGTTCTTC. Translation gives CASQGGESSYNEQFF.

Only a few counts were recorded for this clone. J is TRBJ1-4 and V is TRBV6-6; TRBD1 matches at 7 bases. Germline V lookup: CDR1 MNHNY, CDR2 SVGAGI (reference sequence). Germline trimming cut 5 bases from V and 0 bases from J; bases unmatched to any gene: 6. CDR3 length equals 16 residues. This CDR3 reads CASSPFGQATNEKLFF. The CDR3 bases are TGTGCCAGCAGTCCCTTCGGACAGGCAACTAATGAAAAACTGTTTTTT.

The chain recombines TRBV10-3 with TRBJ1-4, with a tentative D call TRBD1 (5 bases). Looked up from germline, CDR1 is ENHRY and CDR2 is SYGVKD. The CDR3 contains 15 residues. The V end was cut by 6 bases, the J end by 6 bases, with 17 bases between. CDR3 DNA: TGTGCCATCAGCCCTGCGGGGCTCGACGATGAAAAACTGTTTTTT. Protein sequence: CAISPAGLDDEKLFF.

A few counts support this clone. The chain recombines TRBV5-6 with TRBJ1-2; a weak D match, TRBD1 (6 bases). V lost 0 bases and J 6 bases, leaving 12 bases between the germline ends. CDR3 length: 14 amino acids. Per the germline V gene, CDR1 is SGHDT and CDR2 is YYEEEE. The CDR3 nucleotides read TGTGCCAGCAGCTTGGGACAGGTGGGGCATGGCTACACCTTC. Translated: CASSLGQVGHGYTF.

The chain employs TRBV4-2 and TRBJ2-5; tentatively, D is TRBD2 (5 bases). This CDR3 has 16 amino acids. Germline V gene sequence: CDR1 LGHNA, CDR2 YNFKEQ. Trimming left V 0 bases short and J 1 base short, with 12 bases between. The CDR3 loop is CASSQEGEGSQETQYF. Written as DNA, the CDR3 is TGTGCCAGCAGCCAAGAGGGTGAGGGTAGCCAAGAGACCCAGTACTTC.

This CDR3 reads CASGRQGNSPLHF. DNA of the CDR3: TGCGCCAGCGGCCGACAGGGTAACTCACCCCTCCACTTT. The chain joins TRBV23-1 to TRBJ1-6; 7 bases match TRBD1. TRBV23-1 is known as an ORF, though its function is uncertain. The CDR3 loop spans 13 amino acids. The trim removed 8 bases at V and 10 bases at J, leaving 8 bases unmatched.

V and J are TRBV7-2 and TRBJ2-2; TRBD2 matches at 11 bases. Germline values: CDR1 SGHTA, CDR2 FQGNSA. The CDR3 is made up of 17 amino acids. Trimming at V came to 2 bases and at J to 4 bases, leaving 6 bases not matched to a gene. The CDR3 loop reads CASSLLSGGAGTGELFF. The DNA of the CDR3 is TGTGCCAGCAGCTTACTTAGCGGGGGGGCCGGCACCGGGGAGCTGTTTTTT.

The J gene is TRBJ1-2, the V gene TRBV7-8, with 9 bases fitting TRBD1. In germline, CDR1 is SGHVS, CDR2 FQNEAQ. CDR3 length: 16 residues. The V and J ends lost 5 bases and 4 bases, in that order; junction bases with no gene match: 11. CDR3 bases: TGTGCCAGCAGCCCAGGGGGACAGGGATCAAGCTATGGCTACACCTTC. The encoded protein is CASSPGGQGSSYGYTF. Drawing the rest from reference TRBV7-8 and TRBJ1-2, the complete variable domain is GAGVSQSPRYKVAKRGQDVALRCDPISGHVSLFWYQQALGQGPEFLTYFQNEAQLDKSGLPSDRFFAERPEGSVSTLKIQRTQQEDSAVYLCASSPGGQGSSYGYTFGSGTRLTVV.

The rearrangement uses TRBV6-1 and TRBJ1-1, with D perhaps matching TRBD1 (6 bases). Germline-derived CDR1 and CDR2 are MNHNS and SASEGT. V was trimmed by 7 bases and J by 1 base, leaving 13 bases between them. The CDR3 consists of 14 residues. The CDR3 nucleotides are TGTGCCAGCATCTCCGGGACACCGAACACTGAAGCTTTCTTT. It translates to CASISGTPNTEAFF.

The chain employs TRBV5-4 and TRBJ2-7; 9 positions agree with TRBD1. V gave up 4 bases and J gave up 1 base; unmatched junction bases: 9. Per the germline V gene, CDR1 is SGHNT and CDR2 is YYREEE (reference sequence). The CDR3 contains 16 residues. The CDR3 nucleotides read TGTGCCAGCAGCGAGCACAGGGGGCCCGCATCCTACGAGCAGTACTTC. Its translation is CASSEHRGPASYEQYF.

This clone was recorded a few times. The CDR3 nucleotides are TGTGCCAGCAGCCCCCGAGGAGACAATGAGCAGTTCTTC. Its protein product is CASSPRGDNEQFF. The chain joins TRBV5-6 to TRBJ2-1; D remains unclear. This CDR3 contains 13 residues. V was shortened by 4 bases and J by 5 bases, with 10 bases between the two germline ends. Germline V lookup: CDR1 SGHDT, CDR2 YYEEEE.

The genes are TRBV30 and TRBJ1-3; TRBD1 matches 8 bases. Germline assignment: CDR1 GTSNPN and CDR2 SVGIG (reference sequence). The V segment lost 5 bases and the J segment 0 bases; nucleotides outside the gene matches: 6. The CDR3 is 15 residues long. The CDR3 sequence is CAWGDRPSSGNTIYF. In nucleotides, the CDR3 is TGTGCCTGGGGGGACAGGCCCTCCTCTGGAAACACCATATATTTT.

This chain links TRBV30 with TRBJ2-1, with 7 bases aligning to TRBD1. This CDR3 has 15 residues. After removal of 4 bases from V and 6 bases from J, the junction contained 12 bases not matched to a gene. Germline assignment: CDR1 GTSNPN and CDR2 SVGIG (reference sequence). CDR3 nucleotide sequence: TGTGCCTGGAATCTCCACAGGGGTGGATTCAATGAGCAGTTCTTC. It encodes CAWNLHRGGFNEQFF.

The CDR3: CASNSWTANYGYTF. The CDR3 nucleotides read TGTGCCAGTAACTCCTGGACAGCGAACTATGGCTACACCTTC. The chain carries TRBV19 and TRBJ1-2; D may be TRBD1 (6 bases). The length of the CDR3 is 14 residues. CDR1 is LNHDA, CDR2 SQIVND, per germline (reference sequence). V was clipped by 7 bases and J by 2 bases, with 14 bases between them.

This sequence joins TRBV9 and TRBJ2-7; 10 bases are shared with TRBD2. CDR3 length equals 16 residues. Germline values: CDR1 SGDLS, CDR2 YYNGEE. Losses at the gene ends were 1 base for V and 6 bases for J; bases not matched to a gene: 10. Here the CDR3 reads CASSVLAGASPAEQYF. The CDR3 region has the DNA TGTGCCAGCAGCGTACTAGCGGGGGCATCCCCGGCCGAGCAGTACTTC.

The chain joins TRBV6-1 to TRBJ1-6; D remains ambiguous. V was clipped by 2 bases and J by 6 bases, with 14 bases between them. The V gene's germline CDR1 is MNHNS and CDR2 SASEGT. The CDR3 has 16 amino acids. The CDR3 loop reads CASSERIQAFNSPLHF. As DNA, the CDR3 is TGTGCCAGCAGTGAAAGAATCCAGGCCTTTAATTCACCCCTCCACTTT.